This TCR beta chain was obtained from a study of T-cell reconstitution after alpha-beta-depleted transplantation in children. General study points: Surviving recipient T cells and thymic progenitors underlay high day-60 TCRbeta diversity in some patients. Newly produced T cells mostly accounted for T-cell counts and diversity one year post-transplant.

This clonotype was seen at least ten times. Its antigen is undetermined. Unique molecular identifiers were incorporated when the TCRbeta library was constructed. In TCRdb, the PCR reads were re-called with MiXCR into one record per CDR3 protein. The sample contains 70,000 or so distinct CDR3 sequences, under 13% of which appear only once. The CDR3 spans 18 residues. The V gene lost 3 bases and the J gene lost 4 bases, with 19 bases spanning the gap. Per the germline V gene, CDR1 is SGHVS and CDR2 is FNYEAQ. This chain links TRBV7-6 with TRBJ2-6, with a possible D match to TRBD1 (6 bases). The clonotype originates from a boy younger than 18 with acute myeloid leukemia, due to receive a stem cell transplant. The sequencing here drew on PBMCs, taken before TCRalphabeta/CD19-depleted stem cell transplant. CDR3 coding DNA: TGTGCCAGCAGCTTCCCATGGGAAACAGGGCTAGGGGCCAACGTCCTGACTTTC. Its protein is CASSFPWETGLGANVLTF. The variable domain in full, completed from reference TRBV7-6 and TRBJ2-6, reads GAGVSQSPRYKVTKRGQDVALRCDPISGHVSLYWYRQALGQGPEFLTYFNYEAQQDKSGLPNDRFSAERPEGSISTLTIQRTEQRDSAMYRCASSFPWETGLGANVLTFGAGSRLTVL.